Following are 30 T cell receptor beta chains from one sample sequenced in a study of blood T cell repertoires in COVID-19. Clones were read by immunoSEQ multiplex PCR, and TCRdb kept only the in-frame ones, dropping some. In the table there are about 80,000 clones, about four fifths of which are singletons. Material for sequencing was peripheral blood. These receptors originate from a woman between 70 and 85 years old with acute or convalescent COVID-19.

CDR3 sequence (DNA): TGTGCCAGCAGCCAAGACAGGGCGGCCCCCTACGAGCAGTACTTC. Translating gives CASSQDRAAPYEQYF. The V call is TRBV3-1 (or the pseudogene TRBV3-2), the J call TRBJ2-7; perhaps TRBD1 as D (5 bases). This CDR3 has 15 amino acids. V lost 0 bases, J lost 2 bases, and 11 bases lay in between. Germline CDR1 reads LGHDT; CDR2 reads YNNKEL (reference sequence).

The chain uses TRBV3-1 (or the pseudogene TRBV3-2) and TRBJ2-5, with 8 bases aligning to TRBD2. CDR1 and CDR2 from the germline V gene are LGHDT and YNNKEL (reference sequence). V dropped 4 bases and J dropped 5; count of bases not matched to a gene: 6. CDR3 length: 14 residues. The CDR3 spells CASSPLSGEETQYF. The CDR3 nucleotides are TGTGCCAGCAGCCCCCTTAGCGGGGAGGAGACCCAGTACTTC.

This rearrangement joins TRBV11-1 to TRBJ1-3, with TRBD1 matching 10 bases. The junction had 3 bases not matched to a gene; V was cut back by 4 bases and J by 3 bases. Germline V gene lookup returns CDR1 SGHAT and CDR2 FQDESV (reference sequence). The CDR3 spans 15 residues. The CDR3 sequence is CASSSTGGLGNTIYF. For the CDR3, the DNA is TGTGCCAGCAGCTCGACAGGGGGCCTTGGAAACACCATATATTTT.

In this sample, this clone turned up a few times. The V gene is TRBV18, the J gene TRBJ2-7, with D perhaps TRBD1 (5 bases). Trimming shortened V by 6 bases and J by 0 bases, and 18 bases separated the two germline ends. This CDR3 spans 16 amino acids. CDR1 is KGHSH and CDR2 is LQKENI in the germline V gene. CDR3 bases: TGTGCCAGCTCGCCCCAGGGCCCTCAGGTCTCCTACGAGCAGTACTTC. Its protein product is CASSPQGPQVSYEQYF.

This clone was recorded only once. V and J are TRBV3-1 (or the pseudogene TRBV3-2) and TRBJ2-7; TRBD2 aligns across 9 bases. The CDR3 is 13 amino acids. The germline CDR1 and CDR2 sequences are LGHDT and YNNKEL (reference sequence). Trimming took 9 bases from V and 1 from J; bases not matched to a gene: 4. The CDR3 here is CASKTSGSYEQYF. The DNA for the CDR3 is TGTGCCAGTAAGACTAGCGGTTCCTACGAGCAGTACTTC.

The chain recombines TRBV5-6 with TRBJ2-7; 7 positions match TRBD2. Germline lookup yields CDR1 SGHDT and CDR2 YYEEEE. The ends lost 2 bases at V and 7 bases at J; junction bases unmatched: 6. CDR3 length: 13 residues. The CDR3 nucleotides read TGTGCCAGCAGCTTTAGGACTAGGAGTGAGCAGTACTTC. Residues: CASSFRTRSEQYF.

The rearrangement links TRBV28 to TRBJ2-4; 7 bases line up with TRBD2. V lost 0 bases, J lost 9 bases, and 5 bases stayed unmatched. The CDR3 is made up of 14 amino acids. Germline values: CDR1 MDHEN, CDR2 SYDVKM. The CDR3: CASSLWAGASIQYF. CDR3 coding DNA: TGTGCCAGCAGTTTATGGGCGGGAGCCAGCATTCAGTACTTC.

This clone was seen a few times. This chain uses TRBV7-3 with TRBJ2-1, with 8 bases fitting TRBD2. Unmatched junction bases numbered 8, after V lost 7 bases and J lost 9 bases. This CDR3 comprises 13 residues. CDR1 is SGHTA and CDR2 is FQGTGA in the germline V gene. The CDR3 DNA follows: TGTGCCAGCACCCCGGGGGGGAGTAGTGAGCAGTTCTTC. Protein: CASTPGGSSEQFF.

The chain combines TRBV30 with TRBJ2-1; 9 bases match TRBD1. Germline values: CDR1 GTSNPN, CDR2 SVGIG (reference sequence). This CDR3 is 13 amino acids long. J lost 6 bases, V lost 3 bases, and 3 bases had no gene match. The CDR3 loop reads CAWRLTGGNEQFF. In DNA form, the CDR3 reads TGTGCCTGGAGGTTGACAGGGGGCAATGAGCAGTTCTTC.

The chain carries TRBV5-5 and TRBJ1-1; D remains ambiguous. The V end was cut by 2 bases, the J end by 4 bases, with 15 bases between. The CDR3 is 15 residues long. CDR1 is SGHKS, CDR2 YYEKEE, per germline (reference sequence). The CDR3 reads CASSFLREDGTEAFF. The CDR3 region has the DNA TGTGCCAGCAGCTTCCTCCGGGAGGATGGCACTGAAGCTTTCTTT.

The V call is TRBV19, the J call TRBJ1-5; 7 bases match TRBD1. The germline CDR1 and CDR2 sequences are LNHDA and SQIVND (reference sequence). This CDR3 has 18 residues. The V segment lost 3 bases and the J segment 2 bases; nucleotides outside the gene matches: 13. The CDR3 here is CASSMLYGTDLGNQPQHF. The CDR3 bases are TGTGCCAGTAGTATGTTGTATGGGACAGATTTAGGCAATCAGCCCCAGCATTTT.

The rearrangement links TRBV6-2 or TRBV6-3 to TRBJ2-7; TRBD1 agrees at 11 bases. The CDR3 sequence is 16 residues long. V lost 0 bases and J lost 5; bases outside the gene matches: 6. Germline-derived CDR1 and CDR2 are MNHEY and SVGEGT. CDR3 sequence reads: CASSYSPPGQGDEQYF. The CDR3 DNA reads TGTGCCAGCAGTTACTCCCCTCCGGGACAGGGGGACGAGCAGTACTTC.

The CDR3 nucleotides read TGTGCCAGCAGCTCCCAGGACGGACTTTACTATGGCTACACCTTC. Translated: CASSSQDGLYYGYTF. The chain carries TRBV7-9 and TRBJ1-2; no clear D. The CDR3 has 15 residues. Germline V lookup: CDR1 SEHNR, CDR2 FQNEAQ (reference sequence). The ends were cut back, 4 bases at V and 3 bases at J, with 15 bases in the middle.

This chain uses TRBV4-2 with TRBJ2-7; D might be TRBD2 (5 bases). V was trimmed by 0 bases and J by 1 base, leaving 10 bases between them. CDR3 length: 15 residues. Germline loops: CDR1 LGHNA, CDR2 YNFKEQ. The DNA for the CDR3 is TGTGCCAGCAGCCAAGAAACTGGCGGGTCCTACGAGCAGTACTTC. Translated, it gives CASSQETGGSYEQYF.

This clone has more than one count but fewer than ten. The genes are TRBV5-1 and TRBJ2-3, with 8 bases lining up with TRBD2. The CDR3 length is 15 residues. Germline V lookup: CDR1 SGHRS, CDR2 YFSETQ. Trimming took 4 bases from V and 1 from J; bases not matched to a gene: 5. This CDR3 reads CASSPTTSGTDTQYF. The CDR3 nucleotides are TGCGCCAGCAGCCCTACGACTAGCGGCACAGATACGCAGTATTTT.

The chain uses TRBV15 and TRBJ2-5; 8 bases map to TRBD2. CDR1 LNHNV and CDR2 YYDKDF come from the germline V gene (reference sequence). The CDR3 contains 14 residues. With 5 bases clipped from V and 2 bases from J, the junction kept 4 bases outside the gene matches. CDR3 nucleotide sequence: TGTGCCACCAGCTGGGCTAGCGGGCAAGAGACCCAGTACTTC. It yields the protein CATSWASGQETQYF.

The chain has TRBV19 and TRBJ1-5; D call uncertain. Germline lookup yields CDR1 LNHDA and CDR2 SQIVND (reference sequence). The CDR3 consists of 16 residues. The ends were cut back, 3 bases at V and 7 bases at J, with 19 bases in the middle. The DNA for the CDR3 is TGTGCCAGTAGTATTCGGGATGCGGCAAGGAGGCAGCCCCAGCATTTT. It specifies CASSIRDAARRQPQHF.

V is TRBV5-1 and J is TRBJ2-3, with D possibly matching TRBD2 (6 bases). Per the germline V gene, CDR1 is SGHRS and CDR2 is YFSETQ. There are 16 residues in the CDR3. V shed 2 bases and J shed 2 bases, with 15 bases lying between them. The DNA of the CDR3 is TGCGCCAGCAGCTTTATGACCGGCGGGAACACAGATACGCAGTATTTT. Amino acids: CASSFMTGGNTDTQYF.

As DNA, the CDR3 is TGTGCCAGCAGCTCCGGGACATATTCCAATGAGCAGTTCTTC. Its translation is CASSSGTYSNEQFF. The V gene is TRBV11-2, the J gene TRBJ2-1; D perhaps matches TRBD1 (6 bases). Per the germline V gene, CDR1 is SGHAT and CDR2 is FQNNGV. V dropped 4 bases and J dropped 6 bases, with 13 bases sitting between them. The CDR3 length is 14 residues.

As DNA, the CDR3 is TGTGCCAGCAGCTTAGGACGACACTACGAGCAGTACTTC. Translating it yields CASSLGRHYEQYF. The V and J genes are TRBV7-8 and TRBJ2-7; D unresolved. Germline loops: CDR1 SGHVS, CDR2 FQNEAQ. CDR3 length: 13 amino acids. Trimming stripped 1 base from V and 3 bases from J, with 7 bases between.

This clone was seen a single time. J is TRBJ2-2 and V is TRBV18; unclear D gene. Trimming shortened V by 3 bases and J by 0 bases, and 11 bases separated the two germline ends. This CDR3 is built from 16 residues. Germline loops: CDR1 KGHSH, CDR2 LQKENI. CDR3 DNA: TGTGCCAGCTCACCGGTAGTAGCAGCGAACACCGGGGAGCTGTTTTTT. This gives the protein CASSPVVAANTGELFF.

The chain links TRBV7-6 to TRBJ2-2; 8 positions match TRBD2. The V and J ends lost 7 bases and 3 bases, in that order; junction bases with no gene match: 10. CDR1 and CDR2 (germline): SGHVS, FNYEAQ. The CDR3 spans 16 residues. The CDR3 nucleotides read TGTGCCAGCACCCCCTCGACTAGCGCTTACACCGGGGAGCTGTTTTTT. This gives the protein CASTPSTSAYTGELFF. Full variable domain (missing parts from reference TRBV7-6 and TRBJ2-2): GAGVSQSPRYKVTKRGQDVALRCDPISGHVSLYWYRQALGQGPEFLTYFNYEAQQDKSGLPNDRFSAERPEGSISTLTIQRTEQRDSAMYRCASTPSTSAYTGELFFGEGSRLTVL.

The chain combines TRBV6-1 with TRBJ1-2, with 7 nucleotides matching TRBD1. Germline CDR1 MNHNS, CDR2 SASEGT. This CDR3 region has 15 residues. V lost 3 bases to trimming and J lost 7 bases; unmatched junction nucleotides: 11. The CDR3 bases are TGTGCCAGCAGTGACCCTCCACAGGGGTTCCCTGGCTACACCTTC. Translating gives CASSDPPQGFPGYTF.

The chain recombines TRBV5-1 with TRBJ1-6; 9 bases are shared with TRBD1. V shed 3 bases and J 10 bases; nucleotides not matched to a gene: 2. The CDR3 sequence is 13 residues long. Looked up from germline, CDR1 is SGHRS and CDR2 is YFSETQ. The CDR3 sequence is CASSWDRDSPLHF. The DNA of the CDR3 is TGCGCCAGCAGCTGGGACAGGGACTCACCCCTCCACTTT.

This clone was seen once. The chain has TRBV5-4 and TRBJ2-5; unclear D gene. Trimming took 3 bases from V and 5 from J, leaving 5 bases between them. In germline, CDR1 is SGHNT, CDR2 YYREEE (reference sequence). The CDR3 is 11 residues long. This CDR3 is CASSSRETQYF. In nucleotides, the CDR3 is TGTGCCAGCAGCTCTCGTGAGACCCAGTACTTC.

The chain joins TRBV5-6 to TRBJ2-1; unclear D gene. The CDR3 contains 16 residues. V was cut by 1 base and J by 3 bases, with 14 bases left in between. Germline CDR1 is SGHDT and CDR2 is YYEEEE. Here the CDR3 DNA reads TGTGCCAGCAGCTTGTTCACGAGGTCCGACTACAATGAGCAGTTCTTC. Its translation: CASSLFTRSDYNEQFF.

The CDR3 coding sequence is TGTGCCAGCAGCCCAAGCCCGAATGAGCAGTTCTTC. Protein product: CASSPSPNEQFF. The V gene is TRBV25-1, the J gene TRBJ2-1; D is undetermined. Trimming took 6 bases from V and 7 from J, leaving 10 bases between them. Per germline, CDR1 MGHDK and CDR2 SYGVNS. This CDR3 has 12 amino acids.

This clone was seen only a few times. The genes are TRBV13 and TRBJ2-7; D not resolved. Germline lookup yields CDR1 PRHDT and CDR2 FYEKMQ (reference sequence). This CDR3 spans 14 amino acids. Between the trimmed V and J ends, which lost 0 bases and 2 bases, there was a span of 8 bases. CDR3 sequence: CASSLGPKPYEQYF. The CDR3 nucleotides read TGTGCCAGCAGCTTAGGCCCCAAGCCCTACGAGCAGTACTTC. Full variable domain (rest looked up from reference TRBV13 and TRBJ2-7): AAGVIQSPRHLIKEKRETATLKCYPIPRHDTVYWYQQGPGQDPQFLISFYEKMQSDKGSIPDRFSAQQFSDYHSELNMSSLELGDSALYFCASSLGPKPYEQYFGPGTRLTVT.

J is TRBJ2-7 and V is TRBV13; D remains ambiguous. V dropped 6 bases and J dropped 0 bases, with 9 bases sitting between them. The germline CDR1 and CDR2 sequences are PRHDT and FYEKMQ (reference sequence). This CDR3 spans 13 amino acids. The CDR3 sequence is CASRLTGSYEQYF. The CDR3 nucleotides are TGTGCCAGCAGGCTGACGGGCTCCTACGAGCAGTACTTC.

This chain links TRBV6-6 with TRBJ2-7; 8 bases match TRBD1. Trimming removed 11 bases from V and 4 bases from J; junction bases left unmatched: 10. The CDR3 extends over 13 amino acids. The germline V gene encodes CDR1 MNHNY and CDR2 SVGAGI (reference sequence). The CDR3 is CAVWDRQRYEQYF. The CDR3 DNA reads TGTGCCGTATGGGACAGGCAGAGGTACGAGCAGTACTTC.